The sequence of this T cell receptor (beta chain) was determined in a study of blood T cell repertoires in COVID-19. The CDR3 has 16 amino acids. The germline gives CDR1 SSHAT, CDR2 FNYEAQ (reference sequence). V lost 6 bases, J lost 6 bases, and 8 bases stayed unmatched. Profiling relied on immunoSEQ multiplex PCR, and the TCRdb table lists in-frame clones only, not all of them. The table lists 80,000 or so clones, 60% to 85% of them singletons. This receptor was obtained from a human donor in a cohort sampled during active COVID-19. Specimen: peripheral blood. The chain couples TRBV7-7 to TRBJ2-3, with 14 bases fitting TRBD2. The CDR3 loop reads CASSSGTSGGSDTQYF. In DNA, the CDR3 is TGTGCCAGCAGTTCCGGGACTAGCGGGGGTTCTGATACGCAGTATTTT. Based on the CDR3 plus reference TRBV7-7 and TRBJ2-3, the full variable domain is GAGVSQSPRYKVTKRGQDVTLRCDPISSHATLYWYQQALGQGPEFLTYFNYEAQPDKSGLPSDRFSAERPEGSISTLTIQRTEQRDSAMYRCASSSGTSGGSDTQYFGPGTRLTVL.